Following are 9 T cell receptor beta chains from one sample sequenced in a study of T cells in Graves' hyperthyroidism and ophthalmopathy. The source material, RNA transcripts, was used to amplify TCR beta CDR3 regions. First-round RT-PCR of the TCR CDR3 relied on the HTBI primer set. TCRdb passed the multiplex PCR reads through MiXCR, listing each CDR3 protein once. The sample holds about 640,000 distinct CDR3 sequences, roughly 20% seen once. Sequencing used blood. The receptors stem from a young man with Graves' ophthalmopathy.

This clonotype was seen at least ten times. The V call is TRBV6-1, the J call TRBJ2-3, with 7 bases matching TRBD1. With V trimmed by 6 bases and J by 4 bases, 10 bases remained unmatched. Germline V gene sequence: CDR1 MNHNS, CDR2 SASEGT. CDR3 length: 15 residues. This CDR3 reads CASRTGTVGSDTQYF. The CDR3, as DNA: TGTGCCAGCAGGACCGGGACAGTGGGGTCAGATACGCAGTATTTT.

The rearrangement joins TRBV5-1 to TRBJ2-1; 14 bases align to TRBD2. The CDR3 runs 18 residues. Trimming at V came to 7 bases and at J to 2 bases, leaving 11 bases not matched to a gene. Germline CDR1 is SGHRS and CDR2 is YFSETQ. This CDR3 is CASGDGTSGRLTYNEQFF. The CDR3 nucleotides are TGCGCCAGCGGTGACGGGACTAGCGGGAGATTGACCTACAATGAGCAGTTCTTC.

This clonotype has ten or more counts. The rearrangement links TRBV30 to TRBJ2-7; 7 nucleotides line up with TRBD1. V was clipped by 8 bases and J by 3 bases; unmatched bases: 7. This CDR3 region has 12 residues. In germline, CDR1 is GTSNPN, CDR2 SVGIG (reference sequence). Here the CDR3 DNA reads TGTGCCGCCTTGGGACAGAACTACGAGCAGTACTTC. Amino acids: CAALGQNYEQYF.

Only one count was recorded for this clonotype. This sequence joins TRBV28 and TRBJ2-2; D ambiguous. Germline V gene data show CDR1 as MDHEN and CDR2 as SYDVKM. Trimming took 3 bases from V and 1 from J, leaving 18 bases between them. The length of the CDR3 is 18 residues. The CDR3 DNA sequence: TGTGCCAGCAGTTTGGTCTTGGCCCTTGCGAAGAACACCGGGGAGCTGTTTTTT. Translated: CASSLVLALAKNTGELFF.

This clonotype was picked up many times. J is TRBJ2-7 and V is TRBV7-9, with TRBD2 identical over 13 bases. CDR1 is SEHNR and CDR2 is FQNEAQ in the germline V gene (reference sequence). The V gene end was trimmed by 5 bases and the J gene end by 2 bases; junction bases not matched to a gene: 6. The CDR3 contains 16 residues. CDR3 coding DNA: TGTGCCAGCAGCCGAAGCGGGACTAGCGGGGCCTACGAGCAGTACTTC. As protein: CASSRSGTSGAYEQYF.

This sequence joins TRBV7-3 and TRBJ2-2, with D perhaps TRBD1 (5 bases). Germline V gene data show CDR1 as SGHTA and CDR2 as FQGTGA. The CDR3 length is 15 residues. Deletions cut 5 bases from V and 7 bases from J, with 17 bases between. This CDR3 is CASSPRAGNGGELFF. The CDR3 DNA is TGTGCCAGCAGCCCCCGGGCAGGGAACGGCGGGGAGCTGTTTTTT.

This rearrangement joins TRBV20-1 to TRBJ2-3; D is undetermined. The CDR3 is made up of 13 amino acids. CDR1 is DFQATT, CDR2 SNEGSKA, per germline (reference sequence). The CDR3 DNA reads TGCAGCCCTCAGCGTCAGGGCACAGATACGCAGTATTTT. Its protein is CSPQRQGTDTQYF.

This clonotype was recorded at least ten times. The DNA for the CDR3 is TGTGCCAGCAGCTTAGGCCCCAGATACTCCTACGAGCAGTACTTC. It is translated as CASSLGPRYSYEQYF. The V call is TRBV7-8, the J call TRBJ2-7, with D uncertain. Trimming stripped 1 base from V and 0 bases from J, with 10 bases between. Per germline, CDR1 SGHVS and CDR2 FQNEAQ. The CDR3 runs to 15 residues.

This clonotype has more than one count but fewer than ten. The rearrangement joins TRBV10-3 to TRBJ1-1, with D maybe TRBD1 (5 bases). The ends were cut back, 2 bases at V and 1 base at J, with 8 bases in the middle. This CDR3 has 14 amino acids. Germline assignment: CDR1 ENHRY and CDR2 SYGVKD. The chain's CDR3 is CAISEETGNTEAFF. CDR3 DNA: TGTGCCATCAGTGAGGAAACAGGGAACACTGAAGCTTTCTTT.